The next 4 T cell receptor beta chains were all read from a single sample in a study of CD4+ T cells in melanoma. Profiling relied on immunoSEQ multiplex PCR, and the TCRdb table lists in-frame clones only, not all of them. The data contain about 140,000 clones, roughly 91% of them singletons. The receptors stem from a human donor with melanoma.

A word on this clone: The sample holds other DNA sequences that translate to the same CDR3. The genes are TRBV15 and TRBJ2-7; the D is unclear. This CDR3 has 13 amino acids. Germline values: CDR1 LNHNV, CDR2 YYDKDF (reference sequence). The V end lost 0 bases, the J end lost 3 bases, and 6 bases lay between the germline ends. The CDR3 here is CATSRDSFYEQYF. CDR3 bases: TGTGCCACCAGCAGAGACAGTTTCTACGAGCAGTACTTC.

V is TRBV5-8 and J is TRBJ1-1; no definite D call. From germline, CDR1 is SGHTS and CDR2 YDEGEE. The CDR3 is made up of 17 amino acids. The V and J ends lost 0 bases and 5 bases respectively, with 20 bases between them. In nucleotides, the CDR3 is TGTGCCAGCAGCTTGGAACCGGCGATAGGAGGTGGAACTGAAGCTTTCTTT. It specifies CASSLEPAIGGGTEAFF.

The chain's CDR3 is CASSGRGLSEQYF. CDR3 DNA sequence: TGTGCCAGTAGTGGCCGGGGGCTGAGTGAGCAGTACTTC. The chain employs TRBV19 and TRBJ2-7; the D gene could be TRBD1 or TRBD2 (6 bases each). Looked up from germline, CDR1 is LNHDA and CDR2 is SQIVND (reference sequence). The V gene lost 5 bases and the J gene lost 7 bases, with 15 bases spanning the gap. CDR3 length: 13 residues.

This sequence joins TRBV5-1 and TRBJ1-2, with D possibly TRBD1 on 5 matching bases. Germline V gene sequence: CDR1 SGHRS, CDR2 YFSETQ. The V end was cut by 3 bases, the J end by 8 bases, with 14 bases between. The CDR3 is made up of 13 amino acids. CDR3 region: CASSYQGSGGYTF. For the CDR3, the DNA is TGCGCCAGCAGCTATCAGGGTTCGGGAGGCTACACCTTC.